The 20 T cell receptor beta chains below were found in one sample sequenced in a study of metastatic and nonmetastatic thyroid tumors. Using MiXCR, TCRdb re-called clones from the PCR reads. In the table there are approximately 22,000 clones, roughly 12% of which are singletons. Nobody among the patients had been given any treatment before thyroid surgery. The sequencing sample was made of blood. These receptor sequences come from a female donor with papillary thyroid cancer or a benign thyroid nodule (not recorded which). Some clones in this sample may be carry-over from other donors' samples.

This clone came up many times. The V call is TRBV6-2 or TRBV6-3, the J call TRBJ2-7, with 9 bases lining up with TRBD1. The CDR3 consists of 15 residues. The germline gives CDR1 MNHEY, CDR2 SVGEGT. V trimming: 4 bases; J trimming: 1 base; junction bases outside the gene matches: 5. The CDR3: CASSLPGQGSYEQYF. In DNA form, the CDR3 reads TGTGCCAGCAGTTTACCGGGACAGGGATCCTACGAGCAGTACTTC.

Sample share makes this clone medium-sized. The rearrangement uses TRBV6-1 and TRBJ2-7; TRBD1 agrees at 10 bases. CDR1 and CDR2 (germline): MNHNS, SASEGT. CDR3 length equals 16 residues. V was pared by 4 bases and J by 7 bases, with 13 bases of the junction left unmatched. The CDR3 DNA sequence: TGTGCCAGCAGTGCACCACCGGGACAGGGGCCCGGGGAGCAGTACTTC. It encodes CASSAPPGQGPGEQYF.

This clone has ten or more counts. The rearrangement links TRBV20-1 to TRBJ2-1; D call uncertain. The germline gives CDR1 DFQATT, CDR2 SNEGSKA (reference sequence). This CDR3 is built from 16 residues. Between the trimmed V and J ends, which lost 0 bases and 0 bases, there was a span of 12 bases. The CDR3 DNA is TGCAGTGCTAGAGACTCCTCGCTACCCTCCTACAATGAGCAGTTCTTC. Its translation is CSARDSSLPSYNEQFF.

In its sample, this clone was seen many times. The chain links TRBV20-1 to TRBJ2-4; D uncertain. This CDR3 is built from 15 residues. In germline, CDR1 is DFQATT, CDR2 SNEGSKA (reference sequence). V was clipped by 0 bases and J by 8 bases, with 17 bases between them. The CDR3 is CSARDDLGSRYIQYF. CDR3 coding DNA: TGCAGTGCTAGAGATGATCTAGGAAGCAGGTACATTCAGTACTTC.

This clone appeared many times. V usage is TRBV28 and J usage is TRBJ2-5; 11 bases are a match to TRBD2. Germline V gene data show CDR1 as MDHEN and CDR2 as SYDVKM. Losses at the gene ends were 5 bases for V and 7 bases for J; bases not matched to a gene: 9. CDR3 length: 15 amino acids. Here the CDR3 reads CASSPLAGGDWTQYF. In nucleotides, the CDR3 is TGTGCCAGCAGTCCCTTAGCGGGAGGGGATTGGACCCAGTACTTC.

This clone was seen many times. The rearrangement links TRBV4-3 to TRBJ1-6; 9 bases map to TRBD1. The CDR3 length is 14 residues. J lost 10 bases, V lost 4 bases, and 5 bases had no gene match. Germline loops: CDR1 LGHNA, CDR2 YSLEER. DNA for the CDR3: TGCGCCAGCAGCCCGGGACAGGGAGACTCACCCCTCCACTTT. This sequence encodes CASSPGQGDSPLHF.

This clone came up many times. The chain links TRBV11-2 to TRBJ1-1; 7 bases agree with TRBD1. The CDR3 is 12 amino acids. Germline CDR1 and CDR2: SGHAT and FQNNGV. Trimming at V came to 5 bases and at J to 11 bases, leaving 8 bases not matched to a gene. CDR3 sequence (DNA): TGTGCCAGCAGCACAGGGGCCCTTGCGGCTTTCTTT. It encodes CASSTGALAAFF.

This clone is categorized as medium-sized. V usage is TRBV6-4 and J usage is TRBJ2-1; 10 bases fit TRBD2. V was pared by 2 bases and J by 8 bases, with 9 bases of the junction left unmatched. Germline V gene lookup returns CDR1 MRHNA and CDR2 SNTAGT. The CDR3 covers 16 residues. In nucleotides, the CDR3 is TGTGCCAGCAGTGACGACAGCGGGAGGGCCGTGGATGAGCAGTTCTTC. It is translated as CASSDDSGRAVDEQFF.

This chain joins TRBV24-1 and TRBJ2-2, with TRBD2 matching over 11 bases. This CDR3 is built from 18 residues. Germline V gives CDR1 KGHDR, CDR2 SFDVKD. V lost 1 base, J lost 0 bases, and 3 bases stayed unmatched. The CDR3 region has the DNA TGTGCCACCAGTGATTTAGGGACTAGCGGACCGAACACCGGGGAGCTGTTTTTT. Protein product: CATSDLGTSGPNTGELFF.

Ten or more counts support this clone. V gene TRBV7-8 combines with J gene TRBJ2-1; 9 bases fit TRBD1. J was trimmed by 5 bases and V by 5 bases; bases with no gene match: 7. Germline-derived CDR1 and CDR2 are SGHVS and FQNEAQ. This CDR3 has 15 amino acids. CDR3 nucleotide sequence: TGTGCCAGCAGCCCGCCGGGACAGGGCAACAATGAGCAGTTCTTC. Translated: CASSPPGQGNNEQFF.

The V and J genes are TRBV4-2 and TRBJ2-1; TRBD2 matches 8 bases. The CDR3 runs to 16 residues. V gave up 2 bases and J gave up 4 bases; unmatched junction bases: 7. In germline, CDR1 is LGHNA, CDR2 YNFKEQ. Here the CDR3 DNA reads TGTGCCAGCAGCCAAACTCTAGCGGGTAGGTACAATGAGCAGTTCTTC. It is translated as CASSQTLAGRYNEQFF.

This clone qualifies as medium-sized. The chain uses TRBV6-2 or TRBV6-3 and TRBJ2-3; D remains ambiguous. Germline values: CDR1 MNHEY, CDR2 SVGEGT. This CDR3 comprises 13 residues. V dropped 0 bases and J dropped 2 bases, with 3 bases sitting between them. This CDR3 reads CASSYSDTDTQYF. The DNA of the CDR3 is TGTGCCAGCAGTTACTCCGACACAGATACGCAGTATTTT.

The sample holds many counts of this clone. This chain links TRBV11-2 with TRBJ1-6; maybe TRBD1 (5 bases). Trimming stripped 4 bases from V and 9 bases from J, with 10 bases between. The germline gives CDR1 SGHAT, CDR2 FQNNGV. The CDR3 consists of 13 residues. CDR3 in amino acids: CASSYTRVSPLHF. In nucleotides, the CDR3 is TGTGCCAGCAGCTATACCAGGGTTTCACCCCTCCACTTT.

The chain links TRBV2 to TRBJ1-1; 11 positions agree with TRBD1. There are 14 residues in the CDR3. Germline assignment: CDR1 SNHLY and CDR2 FYNNEI. V lost 6 bases and J lost 5; bases outside the gene matches: 5. In nucleotides, the CDR3 is TGTGCCAGCAGAGGACAGGGGGCCTTAACTGAAGCTTTCTTT. Translating gives CASRGQGALTEAFF.

This chain connects TRBV6-1 to TRBJ2-3; the match to TRBD2 covers 12 bases. J lost 6 bases, V lost 9 bases, and 10 bases had no gene match. The CDR3 consists of 15 residues. Germline assignment: CDR1 MNHNS and CDR2 SASEGT. CDR3 sequence (DNA): TGTGCCAGTGATCTAGCGGGAGGGCCTGAGGATACGCAGTATTTT. It codes for CASDLAGGPEDTQYF.

Concerning this clone itself: This sequence may be a read error, since a much larger clone differs from it by one base. The gene calls are TRBV5-1 and TRBJ2-3; D is uncertain. Germline V CDR1 and CDR2: SGHRS, YFSETQ. The length of the CDR3 is 13 residues. The V and J ends lost 1 base and 1 base respectively, with 4 bases between them. Here the CDR3 DNA reads TGCGCCAGCAGCTTGCCAGGCACAGATACGCAGTATTTT. Its translation is CASSLPGTDTQYF.

Ten or more counts support this clone. The CDR3 sequence is CSAKGSWDERVYGYTF. CDR3 DNA sequence: TGCAGTGCTAAAGGCTCCTGGGACGAGCGGGTGTATGGCTACACCTTC. The genes are TRBV20-1 and TRBJ1-2; D may be TRBD1 (5 bases). Trimming cost V 4 bases and J 5 bases, with 23 bases left between them. The CDR3 is made up of 16 amino acids. From germline, CDR1 is DFQATT and CDR2 SNEGSKA (reference sequence).

This chain links TRBV2 with TRBJ2-1, with TRBD2 matching 10 bases. V lost 5 bases and J lost 2; bases outside the gene matches: 6. Germline V gene data show CDR1 as SNHLY and CDR2 as FYNNEI. This CDR3 spans 16 amino acids. CDR3 loop: CASSSTSGSPYNEQFF. The CDR3 DNA reads TGTGCCAGCAGTTCGACTAGCGGGTCCCCCTACAATGAGCAGTTCTTC.

This clone is categorized as medium-sized. This sequence joins TRBV15 and TRBJ2-5; 7 bases map to TRBD2. This CDR3 comprises 15 residues. The junction had 6 bases not matched to a gene; V was cut back by 1 base and J by 4 bases. The germline V gene encodes CDR1 LNHNV and CDR2 YYDKDF (reference sequence). The CDR3 nucleotides are TGTGCCACCAGCAGAGGTTGGGGGGGAGGAGAGACCCAGTACTTC. It yields the protein CATSRGWGGGETQYF.

A note on this clone: A much larger clone sits a single nucleotide away, making a read error possible. The rearrangement links TRBV20-1 to TRBJ2-5, with TRBD1 identical over 8 bases. The CDR3 is 14 amino acids. Germline V gives CDR1 DFQATT, CDR2 SNEGSKA (reference sequence). V shed 8 bases and J 6 bases; nucleotides not matched to a gene: 14. The CDR3 is CSLPDRGSVKTQYF. The CDR3 bases are TGCAGTCTTCCCGACAGGGGTTCGGTCAAGACCCAGTACTTC.